This TCR beta chain was captured by sequencing in a study of shared clonotypes between healthy human individuals. DNA input for the unsorted PBMC replicate PCRs was about 300 ng, 30,000 to 35,000 T cell genomes. Clones were read by immunoSEQ multiplex PCR, and TCRdb kept only the in-frame ones, dropping some. The repertoire includes about half a million clones, roughly three quarters of them detected once, and 12% sits in the top ten. This CDR3 comprises 14 residues. Germline V CDR1 and CDR2: MDHEN, SYDVKM. Losses at the gene ends were 8 bases for V and 1 base for J; bases not matched to a gene: 5. The material sequenced was PBMCs. The chain joins TRBV28 to TRBJ2-7; TRBD1 matches at 10 bases. This clonotype originated in a woman between 40 and 55 years old in good health. Some clones in this sample may be carry-over from other donors' samples. Written as DNA, the CDR3 is TGTGCCAGCGTGCCGGGACAGGGGTCCTACGAGCAGTACTTC. Translation gives CASVPGQGSYEQYF.